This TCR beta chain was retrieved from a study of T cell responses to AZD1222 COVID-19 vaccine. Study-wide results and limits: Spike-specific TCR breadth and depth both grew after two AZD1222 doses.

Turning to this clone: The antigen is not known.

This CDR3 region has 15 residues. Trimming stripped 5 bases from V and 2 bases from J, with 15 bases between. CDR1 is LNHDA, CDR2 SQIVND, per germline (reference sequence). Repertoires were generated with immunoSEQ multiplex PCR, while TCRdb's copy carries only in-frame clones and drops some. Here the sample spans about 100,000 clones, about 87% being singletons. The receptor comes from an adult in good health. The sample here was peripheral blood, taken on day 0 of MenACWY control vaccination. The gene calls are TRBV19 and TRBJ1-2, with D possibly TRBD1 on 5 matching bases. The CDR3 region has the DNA TGTGCCAGTAGTTCTCAGGGACGGAAGAACTATGGCTACACCTTC. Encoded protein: CASSSQGRKNYGYTF.